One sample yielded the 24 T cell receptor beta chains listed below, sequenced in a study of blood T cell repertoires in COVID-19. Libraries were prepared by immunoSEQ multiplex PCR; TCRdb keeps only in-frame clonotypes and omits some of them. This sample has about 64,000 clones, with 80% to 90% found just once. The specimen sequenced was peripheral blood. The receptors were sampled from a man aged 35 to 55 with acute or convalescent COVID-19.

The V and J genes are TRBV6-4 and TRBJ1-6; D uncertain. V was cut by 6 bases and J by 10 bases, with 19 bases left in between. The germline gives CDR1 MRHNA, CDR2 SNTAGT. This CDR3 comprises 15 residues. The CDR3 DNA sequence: TGTGCCAGCAGGACGGGATGTCTCTGTGGATCACCCCTCCACTTT. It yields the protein CASRTGCLCGSPLHF.

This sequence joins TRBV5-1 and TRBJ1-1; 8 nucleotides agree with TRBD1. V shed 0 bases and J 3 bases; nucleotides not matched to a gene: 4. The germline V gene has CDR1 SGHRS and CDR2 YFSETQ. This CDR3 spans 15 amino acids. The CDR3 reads CASSLVAGGYTEAFF. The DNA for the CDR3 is TGCGCCAGCAGCTTGGTGGCAGGGGGCTACACTGAAGCTTTCTTT.

This CDR3 is CASSQDRNRGGETQYF. As DNA, the CDR3 is TGTGCCAGCAGCCAAGATCGGAACAGGGGCGGGGAGACCCAGTACTTC. The chain combines TRBV3-1 (or the pseudogene TRBV3-2) with TRBJ2-5, with 7 positions matching TRBD1. This CDR3 is 16 amino acids long. V lost 0 bases, J lost 5 bases, and 9 bases stayed unmatched. CDR1 LGHDT and CDR2 YNNKEL come from the germline V gene (reference sequence).

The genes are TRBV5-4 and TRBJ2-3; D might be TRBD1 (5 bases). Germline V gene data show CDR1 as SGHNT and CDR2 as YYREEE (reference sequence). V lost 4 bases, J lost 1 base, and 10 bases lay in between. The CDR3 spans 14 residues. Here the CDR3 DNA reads TGTGCCAGCAGCGAGCCCAGGGGCACAGATACGCAGTATTTT. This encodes CASSEPRGTDTQYF.

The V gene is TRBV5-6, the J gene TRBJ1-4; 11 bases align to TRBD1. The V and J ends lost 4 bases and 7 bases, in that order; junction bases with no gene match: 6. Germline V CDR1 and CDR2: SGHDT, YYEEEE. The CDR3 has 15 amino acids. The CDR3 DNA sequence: TGTGCCAGCAGCCAGGGACAGGGGGTGGTTGAAAAACTGTTTTTT. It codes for CASSQGQGVVEKLFF. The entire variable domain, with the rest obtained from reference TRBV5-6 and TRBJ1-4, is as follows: DAGVTQSPTHLIKTRGQQVTLRCSPKSGHDTVSWYQQALGQGPQFIFQYYEEEERQRGNFPDRFSGHQFPNYSSELNVNALLLGDSALYLCASSQGQGVVEKLFFGSGTQLSVL.

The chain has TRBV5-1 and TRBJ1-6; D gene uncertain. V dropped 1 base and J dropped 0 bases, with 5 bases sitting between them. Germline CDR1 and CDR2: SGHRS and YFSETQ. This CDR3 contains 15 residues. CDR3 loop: CASSLISSYNSPLHF. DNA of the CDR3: TGCGCCAGCAGCTTGATCAGCTCCTATAATTCACCCCTCCACTTT. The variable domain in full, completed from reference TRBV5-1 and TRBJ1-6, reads KAGVTQTPRYLIKTRGQQVTLSCSPISGHRSVSWYQQTPGQGLQFLFEYFSETQRNKGNFPGRFSGRQFSNSRSEMNVSTLELGDSALYLCASSLISSYNSPLHFGNGTRLTVT.

The CDR3: CAWSARGFLYGYTF. CDR3 bases: TGTGCCTGGAGTGCTCGGGGTTTTCTCTATGGCTACACCTTC. V and J are TRBV30 and TRBJ1-2; D remains unclear. With 1 base removed from V and 4 bases from J, the gap between germline ends came to 13 bases. CDR1 and CDR2 from the germline V gene are GTSNPN and SVGIG (reference sequence). The CDR3 covers 14 residues.

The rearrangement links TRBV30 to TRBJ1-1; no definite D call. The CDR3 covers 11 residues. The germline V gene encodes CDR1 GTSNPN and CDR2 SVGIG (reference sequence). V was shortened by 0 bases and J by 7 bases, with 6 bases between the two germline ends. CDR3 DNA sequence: TGTGCCTGGAGTGTGCGGAGTGAAGCTTTCTTT. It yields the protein CAWSVRSEAFF.

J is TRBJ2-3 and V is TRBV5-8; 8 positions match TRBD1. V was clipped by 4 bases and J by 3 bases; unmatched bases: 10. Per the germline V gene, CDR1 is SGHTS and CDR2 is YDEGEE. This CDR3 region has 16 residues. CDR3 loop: CASSKGTGKETDTQYF. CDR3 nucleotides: TGTGCCAGCAGCAAAGGGACAGGCAAAGAGACAGATACGCAGTATTTT.

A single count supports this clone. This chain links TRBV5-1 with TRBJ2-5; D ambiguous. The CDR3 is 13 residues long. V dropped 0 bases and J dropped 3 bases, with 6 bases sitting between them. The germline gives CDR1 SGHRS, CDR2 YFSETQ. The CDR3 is CASSLAYKETQYF. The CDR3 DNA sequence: TGCGCCAGCAGCTTGGCATACAAAGAGACCCAGTACTTC.

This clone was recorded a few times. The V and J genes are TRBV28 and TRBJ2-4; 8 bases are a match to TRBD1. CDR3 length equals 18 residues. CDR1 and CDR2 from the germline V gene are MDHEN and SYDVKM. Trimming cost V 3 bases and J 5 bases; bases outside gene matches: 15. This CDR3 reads CASSFLILSDRGENIQYF. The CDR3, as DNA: TGTGCCAGCAGTTTTCTGATTCTTTCTGACAGGGGCGAAAACATTCAGTACTTC.

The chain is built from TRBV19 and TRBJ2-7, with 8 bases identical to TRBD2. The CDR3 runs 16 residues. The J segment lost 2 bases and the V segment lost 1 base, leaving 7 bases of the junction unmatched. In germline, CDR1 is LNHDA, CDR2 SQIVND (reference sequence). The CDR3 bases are TGTGCCAGTAGTATAGTTGCGGGGGGCAGGCCCTACGAGCAGTACTTC. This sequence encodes CASSIVAGGRPYEQYF.

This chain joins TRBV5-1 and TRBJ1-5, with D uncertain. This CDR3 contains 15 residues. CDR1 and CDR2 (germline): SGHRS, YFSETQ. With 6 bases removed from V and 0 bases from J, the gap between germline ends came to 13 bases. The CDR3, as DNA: TGCGCCAGCAAGGAGAACCCTTCTAGCAATCAGCCCCAGCATTTT. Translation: CASKENPSSNQPQHF.

For the CDR3, the DNA is TGTGCCAGCAGCCCGCTCAGGGTCATCCATGAGCAGTTCTTC. Translation: CASSPLRVIHEQFF. The rearrangement joins TRBV13 to TRBJ2-1, with a possible D match to TRBD1 (5 bases). Looked up from germline, CDR1 is PRHDT and CDR2 is FYEKMQ (reference sequence). The CDR3 loop spans 14 amino acids. V lost 5 bases, J lost 8 bases, and 16 bases lay in between.

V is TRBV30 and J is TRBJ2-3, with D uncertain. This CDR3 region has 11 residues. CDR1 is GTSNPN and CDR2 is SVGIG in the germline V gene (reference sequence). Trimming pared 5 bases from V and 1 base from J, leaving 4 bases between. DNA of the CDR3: TGTGCCTGGGGGCGCACAGATACGCAGTATTTT. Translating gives CAWGRTDTQYF.

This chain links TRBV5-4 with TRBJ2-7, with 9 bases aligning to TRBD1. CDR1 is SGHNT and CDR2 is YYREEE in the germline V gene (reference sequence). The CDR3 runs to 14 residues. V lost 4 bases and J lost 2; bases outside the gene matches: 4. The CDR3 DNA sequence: TGTGCCAGCAGCCCGGACAGGGGTCCCTACGAGCAGTACTTC. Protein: CASSPDRGPYEQYF. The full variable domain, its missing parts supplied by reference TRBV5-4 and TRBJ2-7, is ETGVTQSPTHLIKTRGQQVTLRCSSQSGHNTVSWYQQALGQGPQFIFQYYREEENGRGNFPPRFSGLQFPNYSSELNVNALELDDSALYLCASSPDRGPYEQYFGPGTRLTVT.

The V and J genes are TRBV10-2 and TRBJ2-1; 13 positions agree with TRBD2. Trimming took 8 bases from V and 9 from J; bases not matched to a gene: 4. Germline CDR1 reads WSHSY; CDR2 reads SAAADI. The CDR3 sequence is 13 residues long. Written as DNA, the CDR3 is TGCGCCAGCGGAGGGACTAGCGGGGCTGAGCAGTTCTTC. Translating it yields CASGGTSGAEQFF.

The CDR3 nucleotides are TGTGCCAGCAAAGCGGGGGTCCGCACAGATACGCAGTATTTT. Its translation is CASKAGVRTDTQYF. The chain carries TRBV2 and TRBJ2-3; 8 positions agree with TRBD2. V lost 7 bases and J lost 1; bases outside the gene matches: 4. This CDR3 spans 14 amino acids. CDR1 is SNHLY, CDR2 FYNNEI, per germline.

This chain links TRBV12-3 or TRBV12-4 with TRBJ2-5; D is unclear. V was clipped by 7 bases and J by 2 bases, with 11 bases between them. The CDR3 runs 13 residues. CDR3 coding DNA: TGTGCCAGCACTCCCTCTATTCAAGAGACCCAGTACTTC. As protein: CASTPSIQETQYF.

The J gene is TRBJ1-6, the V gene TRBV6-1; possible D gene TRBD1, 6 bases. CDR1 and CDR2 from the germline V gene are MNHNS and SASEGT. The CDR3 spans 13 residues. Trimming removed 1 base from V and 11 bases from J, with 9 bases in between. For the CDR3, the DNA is TGTGCCAGCAGTGAAGGGACAGCGGCACCCCTCCACTTT. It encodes CASSEGTAAPLHF.

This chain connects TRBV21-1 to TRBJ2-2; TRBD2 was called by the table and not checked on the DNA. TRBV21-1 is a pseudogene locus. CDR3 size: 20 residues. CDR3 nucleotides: TGTGCCAGCAGCAAAGTAGGTGGTTGGAGACTCCCCACTAACACCGGGGAGCTGTTTTTT. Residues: CASSKVGGWRLPTNTGELFF.

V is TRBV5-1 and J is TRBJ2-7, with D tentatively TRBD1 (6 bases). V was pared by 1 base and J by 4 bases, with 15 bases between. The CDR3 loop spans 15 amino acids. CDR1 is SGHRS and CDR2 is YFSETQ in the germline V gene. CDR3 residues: CASSLIVGQEYEQYF. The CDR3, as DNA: TGCGCCAGCAGCTTGATTGTGGGACAAGAATACGAGCAGTACTTC.

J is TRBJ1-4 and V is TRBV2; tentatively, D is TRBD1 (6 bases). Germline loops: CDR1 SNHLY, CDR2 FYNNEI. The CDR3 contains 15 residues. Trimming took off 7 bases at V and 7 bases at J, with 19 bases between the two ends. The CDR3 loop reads CASTPRGGRGEKLFF. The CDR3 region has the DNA TGTGCCAGCACCCCTAGGGGGGGGCGGGGTGAAAAACTGTTTTTT.

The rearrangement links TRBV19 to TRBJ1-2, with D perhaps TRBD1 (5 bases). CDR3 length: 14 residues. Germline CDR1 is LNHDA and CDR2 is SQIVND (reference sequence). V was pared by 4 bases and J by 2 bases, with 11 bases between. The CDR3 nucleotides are TGTGCCAGTAGTAAGCGGGACGGAAACTATGGCTACACCTTC. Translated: CASSKRDGNYGYTF.